Presented here are 13 T cell receptor beta chains from one specimen sequenced in a study of OX40 agonist ivuxolimab in advanced cancers. The data were produced by immunoSEQ multiplex PCR, yet TCRdb's version contains in-frame clones alone and is incomplete. The table lists under 25,000 clones, roughly 69% of them singletons. Here the sequenced sample was CD4+ or CD8+ T cells sorted from blood, taken in a trial of the OX40 agonist ivuxolimab. Source of these receptors: an adult with an advanced solid tumor such as melanoma, head and neck, liver or kidney cancer.

This clone was counted many times. This chain joins TRBV7-9 and TRBJ1-1, with a tentative D call TRBD1 (5 bases). Trimming stripped 5 bases from V and 1 base from J, with 11 bases between. Germline-derived CDR1 and CDR2 are SEHNR and FQNEAQ (reference sequence). This CDR3 is 14 amino acids long. CDR3 loop: CASSLYQGNTEAFF. The CDR3 DNA reads TGTGCCAGCAGCCTCTACCAGGGGAACACTGAAGCTTTCTTT.

Of note for this clone: Other nucleotide sequences in the sample specify the same CDR3. The chain employs TRBV28 and TRBJ1-2; D perhaps matches TRBD1 (5 bases). Germline V gene data show CDR1 as MDHEN and CDR2 as SYDVKM. This CDR3 spans 16 amino acids. The V gene lost 6 bases and the J gene lost 0 bases, with 17 bases spanning the gap. CDR3 nucleotides: TGTGCCAGCAGCCCTCATACGGGGGACCCTAACTATGGCTACACCTTC. Encoded protein: CASSPHTGDPNYGYTF.

The chain recombines TRBV29-1 with TRBJ1-2, with 7 bases fitting TRBD1. J was trimmed by 4 bases and V by 1 base; bases with no gene match: 6. This CDR3 is built from 14 residues. The germline V gene encodes CDR1 SQVTM and CDR2 ANQGSEA. CDR3 sequence (DNA): TGCAGCGTTGAAGCGCAGGGGGGGCTCTATGGCTACACCTTC. Translated: CSVEAQGGLYGYTF.

The chain combines TRBV6-1 with TRBJ1-2, with D uncertain. The CDR3 consists of 12 residues. Trimming removed 3 bases at V and 4 bases at J, with 6 bases between. CDR1 is MNHNS, CDR2 SASEGT, per germline. The CDR3 sequence: CASSDTFYGYTF. The DNA for the CDR3 is TGTGCCAGCAGTGACACTTTCTATGGCTACACCTTC.

This sequence joins TRBV27 and TRBJ1-1; weak D call: TRBD1 (5 bases). The CDR3 length is 20 residues. The germline CDR1 and CDR2 sequences are MNHEY and SMNVEV (reference sequence). Trimming took off 4 bases at V and 6 bases at J, with 33 bases between the two ends. The CDR3 DNA reads TGTGCCAGCAGTTCTTCAATTATGACTACAGGCTCGCGGGGAAACGCTGAAGCTTTCTTT. Translation: CASSSSIMTTGSRGNAEAFF.

This clone is medium-sized by share. This rearrangement joins TRBV4-1 to TRBJ1-2; no firm D call. This CDR3 has 14 amino acids. CDR1 is MGHRA and CDR2 is YSYEKL in the germline V gene. Trimming stripped 1 base from V and 5 bases from J, with 11 bases between. Here the CDR3 reads CASSQGIGVYGYTF. The CDR3 DNA is TGCGCCAGCAGCCAAGGTATAGGAGTTTATGGCTACACCTTC.

In this sample, this clone turned up a few times. V and J are TRBV7-2 and TRBJ1-3; D is unclear. The CDR3 length is 14 residues. Germline V lookup: CDR1 SGHTA, CDR2 FQGNSA. V was cut by 2 bases and J by 2 bases, with 7 bases left in between. The CDR3 spells CASSLSATGNTIYF. The CDR3 DNA reads as TGTGCCAGCAGCTTATCGGCGACTGGAAACACCATATATTTT.

The V gene is TRBV10-1, the J gene TRBJ2-1; possibly TRBD1 for D (6 bases). Trimming stripped 3 bases from V and 2 bases from J, with 8 bases between. This CDR3 has 14 amino acids. Germline V gives CDR1 WNHNN, CDR2 SYGVQD (reference sequence). CDR3 loop: CASSERDTYNEQFF. For the CDR3, the DNA is TGCGCCAGCAGTGAAAGGGACACCTACAATGAGCAGTTCTTC.

In its sample, this clone was seen once. The chain recombines TRBV6-5 with TRBJ2-1, with no clear D. Germline V gene data show CDR1 as MNHEY and CDR2 as SVGAGI. With 2 bases removed from V and 0 bases from J, the gap between germline ends came to 8 bases. This CDR3 spans 15 amino acids. CDR3 bases: TGTGCCAGCAGTTACGACTTGAGCTCCTACAATGAGCAGTTCTTC. Translation gives CASSYDLSSYNEQFF.

The gene calls are TRBV15 and TRBJ1-5, with D unresolved. The CDR3 length is 14 residues. Trimming cost V 5 bases and J 0 bases, with 8 bases left between them. The germline gives CDR1 LNHNV, CDR2 YYDKDF (reference sequence). The CDR3 sequence is CATSSLDSNQPQHF. CDR3 coding DNA: TGTGCCACCAGCTCCCTGGATAGCAATCAGCCCCAGCATTTT. Combining the CDR3 with reference TRBV15 and TRBJ1-5 gives the whole variable domain DAMVIQNPRYQVTQFGKPVTLSCSQTLNHNVMYWYQQKSSQAPKLLFHYYDKDFNNEADTPDNFQSRRPNTSFCFLDIRSPGLGDTAMYLCATSSLDSNQPQHFGDGTRLSIL.

This clone was detected only once. The gene calls are TRBV18 and TRBJ1-1, with TRBD1 as a possible D gene (5 bases). CDR1 is KGHSH, CDR2 LQKENI, per germline. V was cut by 0 bases and J by 4 bases, with 6 bases left in between. This CDR3 has 13 residues. CDR3 nucleotides: TGTGCCAGCTCACCACCGGGGGGCACTGAAGCTTTCTTT. Translated: CASSPPGGTEAFF.

V and J are TRBV16 and TRBJ2-1; 11 bases match TRBD1. Germline V gives CDR1 KGHSY, CDR2 FQNENV. The CDR3 covers 15 residues. J gave up 8 bases and V 4 bases, and 7 bases lay outside the gene matches. The CDR3 region has the DNA TGTGCCAGCAGCCTTTCAGGACAGGGGGCGTATGAGCAGTTCTTC. Its protein is CASSLSGQGAYEQFF.

The V call is TRBV7-3, the J call TRBJ2-6, with D tentatively TRBD1 (5 bases). The V gene's germline CDR1 is SGHTA and CDR2 FQGTGA. This CDR3 comprises 16 residues. Trimming stripped 6 bases from V and 0 bases from J, with 12 bases between. The CDR3 spells CASRNFRDSGANVLTF. CDR3 nucleotide sequence: TGTGCCAGCAGAAATTTCAGGGACTCTGGGGCCAACGTCCTGACTTTC.